This TCR beta chain is drawn from a study of blood T cell repertoires in COVID-19. Residents of around 24 US areas, aged roughly 18 to 89 years, made up the participants. Per the germline V gene, CDR1 is LGHDT and CDR2 is YNNKEL (reference sequence). The CDR3 consists of 14 residues. The V gene end was trimmed by 4 bases and the J gene end by 5 bases; junction bases not matched to a gene: 7. The data were produced by immunoSEQ multiplex PCR, yet TCRdb's version contains in-frame clones alone and is incomplete. This sample carries approximately 180,000 clones, 70% to 85% of them seen once, and the ten largest clones take over 12%.

Sequencing input: PBMCs or T cells enriched from blood (not recorded which). The chain joins TRBV3-1 (or the pseudogene TRBV3-2) to TRBJ2-7; 8 bases map to TRBD1. The clonotype was recovered from a middle-aged man who had recovered from COVID-19. The CDR3, as DNA: TGTGCCAGCAGCCGGAGACAGGGGACCGACGAGCAGTACTTC. It encodes CASSRRQGTDEQYF.